This T cell receptor beta chain stems from a study of T cell responses to AZD1222 COVID-19 vaccine. About the research overall: It was second doses at about 4 or about 12 weeks that were pooled. Study-wide results and limits: At baseline, seropositivity was found in only 5 to 7 AZD1222 recipients.

On this clone: Its specificity is unknown.

V was trimmed by 4 bases and J by 4 bases, leaving 8 bases between them. Germline CDR1 and CDR2: SGHNT and YYREEE (reference sequence). The CDR3 loop spans 13 amino acids. Clones were sequenced by immunoSEQ multiplex PCR, and TCRdb holds only the in-frame ones, with some missing. The table has 65,000 to 70,000 clones, 85% to 90% seen once. The sample here was peripheral blood, taken on day 0 of AZD1222 vaccination. The gene calls are TRBV5-4 and TRBJ2-2; D remains unclear. The clonotype was recovered from an adult in good health. The CDR3 nucleotides read TGTGCCAGCAGCCCTCAAATCACCGGGGAGCTGTTTTTT. Translated, it gives CASSPQITGELFF.